This T cell receptor beta chain originates from a study of T cell responses to AZD1222 COVID-19 vaccine. V was cut by 4 bases and J by 7 bases, with 17 bases left in between. Germline V lookup: CDR1 SGHTA, CDR2 FQGTGA. CDR3 length equals 14 residues. Study-wide results and caveats: Seropositive AZD1222 recipients at baseline numbered only five to seven. Reports say nearly half of spike-specific TCRs go after unmutated variant regions. The donors showed a predominance of white British ancestry and of females, with possible underestimation of clonal diversity.

Profiling relied on immunoSEQ multiplex PCR, and the TCRdb table lists in-frame clones only, not all of them. The data contain fewer than 200,000 clones, 85% to 90% of them singletons. To note about this clone: Its antigen is undetermined.

The sample was peripheral blood, taken 28 days after the second AZD1222 dose. The receptor was derived from an adult who received the AZD1222 COVID-19 vaccine. The V gene is TRBV7-3, the J gene TRBJ2-7, with D perhaps assigned TRBD1 or TRBD2 (5 bases each). The CDR3 bases are TGTGCCAGCAGCTCTTCCCCGGGACCTAAGGAGCAGTACTTC. It specifies CASSSSPGPKEQYF.